The next 20 T cell receptor beta chains were all read from a single sample in a study of shared clonotypes between healthy human individuals (dated by TCRdb to between 2020 and 2021). Library prep was done by the immunoSEQ multiplex PCR assay. TCRdb's version of the immuneACCESS table is confined to in-frame rearrangements and falls short of the full clone set. An unresolved V gene accounts for under half of the shortfall where checked; the remainder is of unknown origin. The sample profile shows some 2 million clones; roughly 94% of them were found once. The ten largest clones add up to around 1.1% of the sample. For the CD8 naive samples, CD45RO-negative cells were positively selected for CCR7, yielding a CD45RA+CCR7+ population from which TemRA cells were excluded. The sequenced sample was naive CD8+ T cells sorted from blood. Sample cell subset or site, as interpreted from the label and publication: CD45RA+CCR7+. The source is a man between 18 and 35 years old in good health.

V is TRBV5-6 and J is TRBJ2-7, with 8 bases fitting TRBD1. The CDR3 extends over 14 amino acids. The V segment lost 0 bases and the J segment 2 bases; nucleotides outside the gene matches: 1. Per the germline V gene, CDR1 is SGHDT and CDR2 is YYEEEE. This CDR3 is CASSLVRGPYEQYF. The CDR3 DNA reads TGTGCCAGCAGCTTGGTCAGGGGGCCCTACGAGCAGTACTTC.

V usage is TRBV5-8 and J usage is TRBJ2-1; D gene uncertain. Germline assignment: CDR1 SGHTS and CDR2 YDEGEE. With 4 bases removed from V and 7 bases from J, the gap between germline ends came to 6 bases. This CDR3 has 11 amino acids. The CDR3 reads CASSSRNEQFF. CDR3 coding DNA: TGTGCCAGCAGCAGCAGGAATGAGCAGTTCTTC.

This clone was seen a single time. V and J are TRBV7-6 and TRBJ2-7; maybe TRBD1 (6 bases). Germline CDR1 is SGHVS and CDR2 is FNYEAQ. The CDR3 has 17 amino acids. V was trimmed by 5 bases and J by 3 bases, leaving 23 bases between them. The CDR3 spells CASSTTPPGTPLYEQYF. The DNA of the CDR3 is TGTGCCAGCAGCACAACCCCCCCCGGGACACCTCTCTACGAGCAGTACTTC. The whole variable domain, remainder taken from reference TRBV7-6 and TRBJ2-7, is GAGVSQSPRYKVTKRGQDVALRCDPISGHVSLYWYRQALGQGPEFLTYFNYEAQQDKSGLPNDRFSAERPEGSISTLTIQRTEQRDSAMYRCASSTTPPGTPLYEQYFGPGTRLTVT.

A few counts support this clone. The V and J genes are TRBV5-6 and TRBJ2-2, with unresolved D. Germline lookup yields CDR1 SGHDT and CDR2 YYEEEE. The V and J ends lost 0 bases and 7 bases respectively, with 4 bases between them. The length of the CDR3 is 12 residues. CDR3 nucleotide sequence: TGTGCCAGCAGCTTGGGTAACGGGGAGCTGTTTTTT. Translation: CASSLGNGELFF.

The chain carries TRBV4-3 and TRBJ2-2, with D possibly matching TRBD1 (5 bases). There are 13 residues in the CDR3. Trimming took 0 bases from V and 6 from J, leaving 5 bases between them. Per germline, CDR1 LGHNA and CDR2 YSLEER. In DNA form, the CDR3 reads TGCGCCAGCAGCCAAGAGGGGCCCGGGGAGCTGTTTTTT. This sequence encodes CASSQEGPGELFF.

The chain recombines TRBV4-2 with TRBJ2-3; tentatively, D is TRBD2 (6 bases). CDR3 length: 17 amino acids. V shed 0 bases and J shed 2 bases, with 15 bases lying between them. Germline V gives CDR1 LGHNA, CDR2 YNFKEQ. The CDR3 here is CASSQDLGTAVTDTQYF. Written as DNA, the CDR3 is TGTGCCAGCAGCCAAGATTTAGGGACTGCAGTCACAGATACGCAGTATTTT.

This chain connects TRBV9 to TRBJ1-2, with 8 bases fitting TRBD1. Trimming removed 0 bases from V and 8 bases from J; junction bases left unmatched: 3. From germline, CDR1 is SGDLS and CDR2 YYNGEE. The CDR3 consists of 13 residues. The CDR3 is CASSVETGVGYTF. CDR3 nucleotides: TGTGCCAGCAGCGTAGAGACAGGGGTAGGCTACACCTTC.

V and J are TRBV28 and TRBJ1-5; the D is unclear. This CDR3 is 9 amino acids long. CDR1 is MDHEN, CDR2 SYDVKM, per germline. The CDR3 sequence is CSVGQPQHF. The CDR3 nucleotides read TGTTCAGTGGGTCAGCCCCAGCATTTT.

This chain connects TRBV30 to TRBJ2-7; no definite D call. The CDR3 length is 12 residues. Trimming stripped 2 bases from V and 2 bases from J, with 7 bases between. The germline CDR1 and CDR2 sequences are GTSNPN and SVGIG (reference sequence). The CDR3 nucleotides are TGTGCCTGGAGTCGAAGTGCCTACGAGCAGTACTTC. It encodes CAWSRSAYEQYF.

This chain joins TRBV28 and TRBJ2-7, with a tentative D call TRBD1 (5 bases). V was trimmed by 3 bases and J by 5 bases, leaving 8 bases between them. The germline V gene has CDR1 MDHEN and CDR2 SYDVKM. This CDR3 comprises 12 residues. Here the CDR3 DNA reads TGTGCCAGCAGTTTTCTGGACAACGAGCAGTACTTC. Protein: CASSFLDNEQYF.

The chain links TRBV15 to TRBJ2-5; D is uncertain. Germline loops: CDR1 LNHNV, CDR2 YYDKDF (reference sequence). V gave up 1 base and J gave up 0 bases, with 3 bases separating them. CDR3 length: 13 residues. Written as DNA, the CDR3 is TGTGCCACCAGCAGAGGCTACCAAGAGACCCAGTACTTC. As protein: CATSRGYQETQYF.

This sequence joins TRBV18 and TRBJ1-1; D uncertain. With 4 bases removed from V and 4 bases from J, the gap between germline ends came to 10 bases. The CDR3 extends over 13 amino acids. Germline V gene lookup returns CDR1 KGHSH and CDR2 LQKENI. CDR3 region: CASSRMFGTEAFF. CDR3 bases: TGTGCCAGCTCACGGATGTTCGGCACTGAAGCTTTCTTT.

V is TRBV27 and J is TRBJ2-7; possibly TRBD1 for D (6 bases). CDR1 MNHEY and CDR2 SMNVEV come from the germline V gene (reference sequence). Trimming removed 1 base at V and 3 bases at J, with 16 bases between. The CDR3 sequence is 16 residues long. The CDR3 protein is CASSLFPGAEDYEQYF. CDR3 DNA sequence: TGTGCCAGCAGTTTATTCCCAGGGGCAGAAGACTACGAGCAGTACTTC.

The genes are TRBV6-5 and TRBJ1-5; no firm D call. This CDR3 comprises 13 residues. V was clipped by 7 bases and J by 4 bases, with 11 bases between them. The germline V gene encodes CDR1 MNHEY and CDR2 SVGAGI. CDR3 DNA sequence: TGTGCCAGCACTGCGGGAGGGAATCAGCCCCAGCATTTT. This codes for CASTAGGNQPQHF.

CDR3 residues: CASSQIQGKETQYF. The DNA of the CDR3 is TGCGCCAGCAGCCAGATACAGGGAAAAGAGACCCAGTACTTC. J is TRBJ2-5 and V is TRBV4-1; TRBD1 might be the D (6 bases). This CDR3 is built from 14 residues. V lost 3 bases and J lost 3, with 11 bases in between. Germline CDR1 reads MGHRA; CDR2 reads YSYEKL.

In its sample, this clone was seen once. The sample contains more than one DNA sequence encoding this CDR3. This sequence joins TRBV27 and TRBJ2-7; 9 positions match TRBD2. Germline CDR1 reads MNHEY; CDR2 reads SMNVEV (reference sequence). V shed 0 bases and J 0 bases; nucleotides not matched to a gene: 3. This CDR3 contains 16 residues. The DNA of the CDR3 is TGTGCCAGCAGTTTATCCCTAGCGGGAACCTCCTACGAGCAGTACTTC. Translation gives CASSLSLAGTSYEQYF.

The chain carries TRBV2 and TRBJ1-6, with D unresolved. Trimming took off 3 bases at V and 8 bases at J, with 8 bases between the two ends. The CDR3 consists of 13 residues. Germline V gene sequence: CDR1 SNHLY, CDR2 FYNNEI. The CDR3 spells CASSEGLDSPLHF. The CDR3 coding sequence is TGTGCCAGCAGTGAGGGTTTAGATTCACCCCTCCACTTT.

The chain couples TRBV2 to TRBJ1-2; 9 positions match TRBD1. This CDR3 is 14 amino acids long. V trimming: 6 bases; J trimming: 3 bases; junction bases outside the gene matches: 5. Germline-derived CDR1 and CDR2 are SNHLY and FYNNEI. The CDR3 sequence: CASSTGTGYYGYTF. The CDR3 DNA sequence: TGTGCCAGCAGCACGGGGACAGGGTACTATGGCTACACCTTC. Full variable domain (rest looked up from reference TRBV2 and TRBJ1-2): EPEVTQTPSHQVTQMGQEVILRCVPISNHLYFYWYRQILGQKVEFLVSFYNNEISEKSEIFDDQFSVERPDGSNFTLKIRSTKLEDSAMYFCASSTGTGYYGYTFGSGTRLTVV.

The gene calls are TRBV6-6 and TRBJ2-5, with 7 bases that match TRBD1. This CDR3 region has 15 residues. The trim removed 6 bases at V and 5 bases at J, leaving 12 bases unmatched. Germline V gene sequence: CDR1 MNHNY, CDR2 SVGAGI (reference sequence). CDR3 sequence reads: CASRSGPQGVETQYF. In DNA, the CDR3 is TGTGCCAGCAGGTCGGGACCGCAGGGGGTCGAGACCCAGTACTTC.

The chain combines TRBV27 with TRBJ2-5, with 8 bases aligning to TRBD2. V was clipped by 4 bases and J by 5 bases; unmatched bases: 6. The CDR3 loop spans 14 amino acids. The germline V gene encodes CDR1 MNHEY and CDR2 SMNVEV (reference sequence). The CDR3 DNA is TGTGCCAGCAGTTCGACGGGAGGGTGGGAGACCCAGTACTTC. It is translated as CASSSTGGWETQYF.